These 18 T cell receptor beta chains came from one sample sequenced in a study of cytomegalovirus exposure and HLA in healthy donors. This PCR relied on a set of 60 Vbeta primers and 13 Jbeta primers. Data came from immunoSEQ multiplex PCR; TCRdb stores just in-frame clones and leaves some out. This table holds around 130,000 clones, roughly 80% found once. Sequencing input: PBMCs. The receptors come from a woman aged 55-69 years in good health and CMV-seronegative.

V is TRBV27 and J is TRBJ1-5, with 10 bases matching TRBD1. In germline, CDR1 is MNHEY, CDR2 SMNVEV (reference sequence). There are 17 residues in the CDR3. J was trimmed by 0 bases and V by 3 bases; bases with no gene match: 5. The CDR3 sequence is CASSLGQGTYSNQPQHF. The CDR3 DNA reads as TGTGCCAGCAGTTTGGGACAGGGGACATATAGCAATCAGCCCCAGCATTTT.

The rearrangement joins TRBV2 to TRBJ2-3, with 10 bases that match TRBD2. CDR1 SNHLY and CDR2 FYNNEI come from the germline V gene. This CDR3 is 15 amino acids long. The V and J ends lost 8 bases and 1 base, in that order; junction bases with no gene match: 6. This CDR3 is CASGSGTSGTDTQYF. The DNA for the CDR3 is TGTGCCAGCGGTTCTGGGACTAGCGGCACAGATACGCAGTATTTT.

In this sample, this clone turned up once. This chain connects TRBV5-6 to TRBJ2-7; weak D call: TRBD2 (6 bases). This CDR3 contains 16 residues. The germline gives CDR1 SGHDT, CDR2 YYEEEE. V gave up 6 bases and J gave up 2 bases, with 21 bases separating them. The CDR3, as DNA: TGTGCCAGCACCTTTGGGGGGTCCAGGACCCCCTACGAGCAGTACTTC. Translation gives CASTFGGSRTPYEQYF. The variable domain in full, with the rest retrieved from reference TRBV5-6 and TRBJ2-7, is DAGVTQSPTHLIKTRGQQVTLRCSPKSGHDTVSWYQQALGQGPQFIFQYYEEEERQRGNFPDRFSGHQFPNYSSELNVNALLLGDSALYLCASTFGGSRTPYEQYFGPGTRLTVT.

The chain employs TRBV7-9 and TRBJ2-7, with D unresolved. Germline CDR1 and CDR2: SEHNR and FQNEAQ (reference sequence). Deletions cut 6 bases from V and 3 bases from J, with 18 bases between. The CDR3 sequence is 15 residues long. The CDR3 DNA reads as TGTGCCAGCAGGGTATCGAAAGCAAGGAGCTACGAGCAGTACTTC. It codes for CASRVSKARSYEQYF.

V and J are TRBV19 and TRBJ2-1; D remains ambiguous. V gave up 0 bases and J gave up 5 bases, with 11 bases separating them. Germline V gene lookup returns CDR1 LNHDA and CDR2 SQIVND (reference sequence). CDR3 length: 15 residues. For the CDR3, the DNA is TGTGCCAGTAGTATAGACCCAGGTAGAGACAATGAGCAGTTCTTC. This codes for CASSIDPGRDNEQFF.

This clone came up a few times. This chain connects TRBV11-3 to TRBJ2-2; D ambiguous. This CDR3 comprises 13 residues. Germline CDR1 and CDR2: SGHNT and YENEEA. V lost 1 base and J 6 bases, leaving 6 bases between the germline ends. CDR3 nucleotides: TGTGCCAGCAGCTTAGCCCAATCCGGGGAGCTGTTTTTT. This sequence encodes CASSLAQSGELFF.

Concerning this clone itself: The conserved phenylalanine or tryptophan is not found at the CDR3 terminus, so this likely reflects a read error. V and J are TRBV5-5 and TRBJ2-7; possible D gene TRBD2, 5 bases. Germline V gives CDR1 SGHKS, CDR2 YYEKEE (reference sequence). V shed 2 bases and J shed 0 bases, with 9 bases lying between them. This CDR3 contains 14 residues. The CDR3 region is CASSLFEGSYEQYL. CDR3 DNA sequence: TGTGCCAGCAGCTTATTTGAGGGCTCCTACGAGCAGTACCTC.

The V and J genes are TRBV28 and TRBJ1-2, with TRBD1 matching 10 bases. The CDR3 runs 14 residues. Trimming at V came to 6 bases and at J to 3 bases, leaving 4 bases not matched to a gene. CDR1 and CDR2 from the germline V gene are MDHEN and SYDVKM. The CDR3 loop is CASRGQGTDYGYTF. The CDR3 bases are TGTGCCAGCAGGGGACAGGGGACCGACTATGGCTACACCTTC.

The chain couples TRBV7-9 to TRBJ2-1; 8 nucleotides align to TRBD1. CDR3 length: 14 residues. The V gene's germline CDR1 is SEHNR and CDR2 FQNEAQ (reference sequence). V was pared by 5 bases and J by 3 bases, with 3 bases of the junction left unmatched. Here the CDR3 DNA reads TGTGCCAGCAGCCAAACAGGGGGCTACAATGAGCAGTTCTTC. This encodes CASSQTGGYNEQFF. Filled out from reference TRBV7-9 and TRBJ2-1, the complete variable domain reads DTGVSQNPRHKITKRGQNVTFRCDPISEHNRLYWYRQTLGQGPEFLTYFQNEAQLEKSRLLSDRFSAERPKGSFSTLEIQRTEQGDSAMYLCASSQTGGYNEQFFGPGTRLTVL.

The rearrangement links TRBV28 to TRBJ2-3, with D hard to call. The CDR3 sequence is 12 residues long. Germline V gene lookup returns CDR1 MDHEN and CDR2 SYDVKM. The V gene lost 8 bases and the J gene lost 1 base, with 7 bases spanning the gap. In DNA form, the CDR3 reads TGTGCCAGCGCCCAGGGCACAGATACGCAGTATTTT. This codes for CASAQGTDTQYF.

The V call is TRBV6-5, the J call TRBJ2-7; possible D gene TRBD2, 6 bases. This CDR3 has 14 residues. The V end lost 2 bases, the J end lost 7 bases, and 15 bases lay between the germline ends. Germline loops: CDR1 MNHEY, CDR2 SVGAGI. CDR3 amino acids: CASSYGGSLMEQYF. DNA of the CDR3: TGTGCCAGCAGTTACGGGGGGTCCCTTATGGAGCAGTACTTC.

The V and J genes are TRBV9 and TRBJ1-1; 9 nucleotides align to TRBD1. V dropped 4 bases and J dropped 1; count of bases not matched to a gene: 5. Looked up from germline, CDR1 is SGDLS and CDR2 is YYNGEE. CDR3 length: 15 residues. CDR3: CASSNTGQGNTEAFF. CDR3 DNA: TGTGCCAGCAGCAATACGGGACAGGGGAACACTGAAGCTTTCTTT.

The J gene is TRBJ2-7, the V gene TRBV11-2; possible D gene TRBD2, 6 bases. V gave up 5 bases and J gave up 5 bases, with 16 bases separating them. The V gene's germline CDR1 is SGHAT and CDR2 FQNNGV. This CDR3 is 14 amino acids long. CDR3 sequence: CASSARDLYNEQYF. CDR3 in DNA: TGTGCCAGCAGCGCAAGGGACTTATACAACGAGCAGTACTTC.

The gene calls are TRBV19 and TRBJ1-2, with D hard to call. There are 12 residues in the CDR3. Germline V gene lookup returns CDR1 LNHDA and CDR2 SQIVND (reference sequence). V lost 5 bases to trimming and J lost 7 bases, with 11 bases between them. The CDR3 loop is CASSRLPLGYTF. The CDR3 nucleotides are TGTGCCAGTAGTCGGTTGCCGCTTGGCTACACCTTC.

The chain carries TRBV5-1 and TRBJ2-3; 8 positions agree with TRBD2. There are 16 residues in the CDR3. CDR1 is SGHRS and CDR2 is YFSETQ in the germline V gene. Germline trimming cut 2 bases from V and 2 bases from J; bases unmatched to any gene: 7. This CDR3 is CASSFPAGDSTDTQYF. CDR3 nucleotide sequence: TGCGCCAGCAGCTTCCCAGCGGGAGACTCCACAGATACGCAGTATTTT.

This chain links TRBV6-1 with TRBJ1-4; TRBD1 matches at 10 bases. Germline values: CDR1 MNHNS, CDR2 SASEGT. This CDR3 is 18 amino acids long. V lost 5 bases and J lost 0; bases outside the gene matches: 9. CDR3 loop: CASSQGGQGLATNEKLFF. In DNA, the CDR3 is TGTGCCAGCAGTCAAGGGGGACAGGGGCTTGCAACTAATGAAAAACTGTTTTTT.

A few counts support this clone. This rearrangement joins TRBV6-5 to TRBJ2-1; 10 bases are a match to TRBD1. CDR3 length equals 16 residues. Trimming cost V 4 bases and J 5 bases; bases outside gene matches: 8. CDR1 is MNHEY, CDR2 SVGAGI, per germline. CDR3 amino acids: CASSFSGTGENNEQFF. The CDR3 DNA follows: TGTGCCAGCAGTTTCTCCGGGACAGGGGAGAACAATGAGCAGTTCTTC.

The rearrangement joins TRBV16 to TRBJ2-7; TRBD1 might be the D (6 bases). The CDR3 loop spans 16 amino acids. The germline V and J ends were trimmed by 0 bases and 0 bases, with 12 bases remaining between them. CDR1 and CDR2 from the germline V gene are KGHSY and FQNENV. The CDR3 spells CASSQSRQATSYEQYF. The CDR3 DNA reads as TGTGCCAGCAGCCAATCTAGACAGGCGACCTCCTACGAGCAGTACTTC.